One T cell receptor beta chain is described in this entry. The length of the CDR3 is 13 residues. The J segment lost 8 bases and the V segment lost 7 bases, leaving 7 bases of the junction unmatched. The method was immunoSEQ multiplex PCR; TCRdb's version includes in-frame clones alone and lacks a portion of them. The repertoire has roughly 120,000 clones, approximately 90% of them found once; the top ten carry about 1%. This specimen belongs to a study of control samples from healthy donors and cancer patients. Sequencing was done on a sample of PBMCs. The source is a woman aged 45-60 years with colorectal cancer. The chain joins TRBV12-3 or TRBV12-4 to TRBJ2-1; TRBD2 aligns across 8 bases. CDR3 protein: CASTRGLADEQFF. CDR3 bases: TGTGCCAGCACTCGAGGACTAGCCGATGAGCAGTTCTTC.